The 29 T cell receptor beta chains presented below share a single source sample, sequenced in a study of long-term antiretroviral therapy in people with HIV (dated 2022 in TCRdb). The immunoSEQ hsTCRB v3.0 assay was used at survey level resolution for TRB variable region sequencing. Not all clones reach the TCRdb copy of this immuneACCESS table, which keeps in-frame sequences only. Checked studies attribute under half of the gap to unresolved V genes and leave the rest unexplained. The sample yields some 27,000 clones; 70% to 90% were counted once. The ten biggest clones cover 7% to 9.5% of the sample. The sample here was unsorted PBMCs, taken around 5 years after starting antiretroviral therapy. The receptors come from a man aged 35-49 years with HIV.

V usage is TRBV4-2 and J usage is TRBJ2-5; no definite D call. In germline, CDR1 is LGHNA, CDR2 YNFKEQ. Between the trimmed V and J ends, which lost 0 bases and 1 base, there was a span of 12 bases. This CDR3 is 16 amino acids long. CDR3 in amino acids: CASSQDGVAVQETQYF. Here the CDR3 DNA reads TGTGCCAGCAGCCAAGATGGAGTAGCTGTCCAAGAGACCCAGTACTTC.

The J gene is TRBJ1-5, the V gene TRBV27, with D perhaps TRBD1 (5 bases). This CDR3 is 16 amino acids long. Germline V gives CDR1 MNHEY, CDR2 SMNVEV (reference sequence). V lost 2 bases, J lost 3 bases, and 14 bases lay in between. CDR3 sequence (DNA): TGTGCCAGCAGTTTAAGGGCAGGGAATTACAATCAGCCCCAGCATTTT. It specifies CASSLRAGNYNQPQHF.

CDR3 DNA sequence: TGTGCCAGCAGCGTGGGTACTAGCAACTTCCCTAGGGAGCAGTACTTC. Translated, it gives CASSVGTSNFPREQYF. The rearrangement uses TRBV9 and TRBJ2-7, with a possible D match to TRBD2 (6 bases). The germline V gene has CDR1 SGDLS and CDR2 YYNGEE. V gave up 2 bases and J gave up 7 bases, with 22 bases separating them. This CDR3 has 16 residues.

This clone came up once. The chain employs TRBV5-1 and TRBJ1-4; possible D gene TRBD1, 6 bases. Trimming cost V 3 bases and J 8 bases, with 17 bases left between them. Germline V gene sequence: CDR1 SGHRS, CDR2 YFSETQ. CDR3 length equals 15 residues. The CDR3 spells CASSSSGGRGEKLFF. The CDR3 DNA reads TGCGCCAGCAGCTCCTCCGGGGGCCGGGGGGAAAAACTGTTTTTT. Full variable domain (missing parts from reference TRBV5-1 and TRBJ1-4): KAGVTQTPRYLIKTRGQQVTLSCSPISGHRSVSWYQQTPGQGLQFLFEYFSETQRNKGNFPGRFSGRQFSNSRSEMNVSTLELGDSALYLCASSSSGGRGEKLFFGSGTQLSVL.

The chain is built from TRBV6-4 and TRBJ1-1; TRBD1 might be the D (6 bases). V was clipped by 0 bases and J by 11 bases, with 16 bases between them. The germline CDR1 and CDR2 sequences are MRHNA and SNTAGT. CDR3 length: 14 amino acids. The CDR3 reads CASSDSRQARIAFF. As DNA, the CDR3 is TGTGCCAGCAGTGACTCCAGACAGGCCAGGATCGCTTTCTTT.

The chain recombines TRBV7-7 with TRBJ1-5, with a possible D match to TRBD1 (5 bases). From germline, CDR1 is SSHAT and CDR2 FNYEAQ (reference sequence). The CDR3 contains 12 residues. In DNA form, the CDR3 reads TGTGCTTTATTTGGGGGGGATCAGCCCCAGCATTTT. This gives the protein CALFGGDQPQHF.

A note on this clone: The junction shows a germline mismatch at one end, possibly a read error. The rearrangement links TRBV11-2 to TRBJ2-7, with TRBD2 matching over 7 bases. Per germline, CDR1 SGHAT and CDR2 FQNNGV. This CDR3 is 12 amino acids long. The CDR3 sequence: CASSLGSGKYHF. In nucleotides, the CDR3 is TGTGCCAGCAGCTTAGGGAGCGGGAAGTATCACTTC.

The V call is TRBV6-1, the J call TRBJ2-3; the D gene is possibly TRBD1 (6 bases). V was cut by 4 bases and J by 0 bases, with 14 bases left in between. The CDR3 length is 16 residues. Germline V gene lookup returns CDR1 MNHNS and CDR2 SASEGT. The CDR3 reads CASSVSGTSSTDTQYF. CDR3 sequence (DNA): TGTGCCAGCAGTGTCTCCGGGACATCTAGCACAGATACGCAGTATTTT.

The J gene is TRBJ2-2, the V gene TRBV2, with D hard to call. Looked up from germline, CDR1 is SNHLY and CDR2 is FYNNEI. This CDR3 is built from 14 residues. Trimming removed 2 bases from V and 5 bases from J, with 9 bases in between. The CDR3 spells CASSEPEPTGELFF. CDR3 bases: TGTGCCAGCAGTGAACCCGAGCCTACCGGGGAGCTGTTTTTT.

CDR3 in amino acids: CSGGDSSSYEQYF. In nucleotides, the CDR3 is TGCAGCGGGGGGGACAGTAGCTCCTACGAGCAGTACTTC. This rearrangement joins TRBV29-1 to TRBJ2-7; a weak D match, TRBD1 (7 bases). The CDR3 totals 13 residues. Germline V gene lookup returns CDR1 SQVTM and CDR2 ANQGSEA. Trimming pared 7 bases from V and 0 bases from J, leaving 13 bases between.

V gene TRBV19 combines with J gene TRBJ1-2; D is ambiguous. V was clipped by 6 bases and J by 5 bases, with 19 bases between them. Germline V gene lookup returns CDR1 LNHDA and CDR2 SQIVND (reference sequence). CDR3 length equals 15 residues. The CDR3 spells CASRELAQDLYGYTF. CDR3 coding DNA: TGTGCCAGTAGAGAATTAGCGCAGGATCTGTATGGCTACACCTTC.

The V and J genes are TRBV28 and TRBJ2-7; a possible D gene is TRBD2 (6 bases). This CDR3 is 12 amino acids long. Trimming took 4 bases from V and 2 from J, leaving 6 bases between them. The germline V gene encodes CDR1 MDHEN and CDR2 SYDVKM. CDR3 sequence: CASSSGAYEQYF. CDR3 sequence (DNA): TGTGCCAGCAGTTCGGGGGCCTACGAGCAGTACTTC.

This clone was observed a few times. The gene calls are TRBV11-1 and TRBJ1-2; no firm D call. Deletions cut 11 bases from V and 3 bases from J, with 16 bases between. There are 13 residues in the CDR3. Germline V gene data show CDR1 as SGHAT and CDR2 as FQDESV (reference sequence). CDR3: CAVSRGEDYGYTF. DNA of the CDR3: TGTGCCGTATCCAGAGGCGAGGACTATGGCTACACCTTC.

The V gene is TRBV2, the J gene TRBJ2-7; no clear D gene. CDR3 length: 10 amino acids. Germline assignment: CDR1 SNHLY and CDR2 FYNNEI. Trimming took 6 bases from V and 6 from J, leaving 6 bases between them. The CDR3 loop is CASRGAEQYF. In DNA form, the CDR3 reads TGTGCCAGCAGGGGCGCCGAGCAGTACTTC. The variable domain in full, completed from reference TRBV2 and TRBJ2-7, reads EPEVTQTPSHQVTQMGQEVILRCVPISNHLYFYWYRQILGQKVEFLVSFYNNEISEKSEIFDDQFSVERPDGSNFTLKIRSTKLEDSAMYFCASRGAEQYFGPGTRLTVT.

The chain joins TRBV6-1 to TRBJ1-1, with TRBD1 identical over 7 bases. The CDR3 sequence is 13 residues long. The J segment lost 4 bases and the V segment lost 7 bases, leaving 6 bases of the junction unmatched. Germline values: CDR1 MNHNS, CDR2 SASEGT. CDR3 region: CASTTGEATEAFF. The DNA for the CDR3 is TGTGCCAGCACCACAGGGGAGGCCACTGAAGCTTTCTTT.

The gene calls are TRBV28 and TRBJ2-5; D possibly corresponds to TRBD2 (7 bases). Trimming removed 2 bases at V and 1 base at J, with 14 bases between. CDR3 length: 16 amino acids. Germline V lookup: CDR1 MDHEN, CDR2 SYDVKM. The CDR3 DNA is TGTGCCAGCAGTTTAGGGAGGGGGGCAAGCCAAGAGACCCAGTACTTC. It yields the protein CASSLGRGASQETQYF.

The rearrangement links TRBV28 to TRBJ2-5; D perhaps matches TRBD2 (6 bases). Germline V gives CDR1 MDHEN, CDR2 SYDVKM. V gave up 3 bases and J gave up 5 bases, with 13 bases separating them. The CDR3 runs to 14 residues. The CDR3 is CASSFRGGEETQYF. For the CDR3, the DNA is TGTGCCAGCAGTTTCCGCGGCGGGGAGGAGACCCAGTACTTC.

The chain employs TRBV15 and TRBJ2-7; D may match TRBD1 or TRBD2 (6 bases each). The CDR3 length is 13 residues. CDR1 is LNHNV, CDR2 YYDKDF, per germline (reference sequence). Trimming left V 4 bases short and J 3 bases short, with 10 bases between. CDR3 nucleotides: TGTGCCACCAGCACGGGGGCCAACTACGAGCAGTACTTC. Its translation is CATSTGANYEQYF.

This clone was seen once. This chain connects TRBV19 to TRBJ1-1; D call uncertain. V was cut by 4 bases and J by 4 bases, with 13 bases left in between. The germline V gene has CDR1 LNHDA and CDR2 SQIVND (reference sequence). The CDR3 contains 14 residues. CDR3 nucleotide sequence: TGTGCCAGTAGTACGACCGCCCGGGGCACTGAAGCTTTCTTT. It codes for CASSTTARGTEAFF. Based on the CDR3 plus reference TRBV19 and TRBJ1-1, the full variable domain is DGGITQSPKYLFRKEGQNVTLSCEQNLNHDAMYWYRQDPGQGLRLIYYSQIVNDFQKGDIAEGYSVSREKKESFPLTVTSAQKNPTAFYLCASSTTARGTEAFFGQGTRLTVV.

The chain employs TRBV5-4 and TRBJ2-5, with a tentative D call TRBD2 (6 bases). CDR1 and CDR2 (germline): SGHNT, YYREEE (reference sequence). This CDR3 is 16 amino acids long. Trimming left V 4 bases short and J 5 bases short, with 21 bases between. For the CDR3, the DNA is TGTGCCAGCAGCGCTTCTTCCGGGACTGGTGGGGAGACCCAGTACTTC. Its protein product is CASSASSGTGGETQYF.

V and J are TRBV29-1 and TRBJ1-5; D is possibly TRBD1 (6 bases). Germline loops: CDR1 SQVTM, CDR2 ANQGSEA. With 5 bases removed from V and 3 bases from J, the gap between germline ends came to 17 bases. The CDR3 loop spans 15 amino acids. CDR3 nucleotide sequence: TGCAGCGTTTCGGGTGGGGGGGGCCTCAATCAGCCCCAGCATTTT. The encoded protein is CSVSGGGGLNQPQHF.

This chain joins TRBV5-8 and TRBJ2-7; possible D gene TRBD2, 6 bases. V lost 5 bases and J 0 bases, leaving 15 bases between the germline ends. This CDR3 region has 15 residues. CDR1 is SGHTS, CDR2 YDEGEE, per germline. CDR3 nucleotide sequence: TGTGCCAGCAGTCCATCCCGGGGACTCTCCTACGAGCAGTACTTC. It specifies CASSPSRGLSYEQYF.

As regards this clone: One end of the junction does not line up with germline, which may come from a read error. The rearrangement uses TRBV7-7 and TRBJ2-3; D gene unclear. CDR3 length equals 12 residues. The germline V gene encodes CDR1 SSHAT and CDR2 FNYEAQ (reference sequence). The CDR3: CASSPAGDTQYF. Here the CDR3 DNA reads TGTGCTAGCAGCCCGGCCGGGGATACGCAGTATTTT.

The sample holds a few counts of this clone. V is TRBV10-3 and J is TRBJ2-2; 7 bases agree with TRBD1. The V and J ends lost 8 bases and 4 bases, in that order; junction bases with no gene match: 7. The CDR3 runs 14 residues. Germline CDR1 and CDR2: ENHRY and SYGVKD. The CDR3 nucleotides read TGTGCCATCCAAGACGGGACAGTCACCGGGGAGCTGTTTTTT. Translated, it gives CAIQDGTVTGELFF.

This rearrangement joins TRBV11-2 to TRBJ1-6; no clear D gene. Germline V gene lookup returns CDR1 SGHAT and CDR2 FQNNGV. This CDR3 contains 14 residues. V lost 2 bases, J lost 10 bases, and 12 bases lay in between. CDR3 sequence (DNA): TGTGCCAGCAGCTTATTTGGGGTTCCCTCACCCCTCCACTTT. Its protein product is CASSLFGVPSPLHF.

This chain uses TRBV7-9 with TRBJ2-1; 10 bases are a match to TRBD2. CDR3 length equals 17 residues. Germline V gives CDR1 SEHNR, CDR2 FQNEAQ (reference sequence). V trimming: 4 bases; J trimming: 4 bases; junction bases outside the gene matches: 10. CDR3 protein: CASSSGGLAGEYNEQFF. CDR3 sequence (DNA): TGTGCCAGCAGCTCCGGGGGGCTAGCGGGAGAGTACAATGAGCAGTTCTTC.

This sequence joins TRBV7-8 and TRBJ2-2, with 7 nucleotides matching TRBD2. The CDR3 length is 12 residues. The V gene end was trimmed by 10 bases and the J gene end by 5 bases; junction bases not matched to a gene: 4. The germline V gene encodes CDR1 SGHVS and CDR2 FQNEAQ. DNA for the CDR3: TGTGCCACCCAGGGAGGGACCGGGGAGCTGTTTTTT. Its protein product is CATQGGTGELFF.

This chain connects TRBV2 to TRBJ2-5; D gene uncertain. The CDR3 extends over 18 amino acids. Germline-derived CDR1 and CDR2 are SNHLY and FYNNEI. V gave up 7 bases and J gave up 0 bases, with 24 bases separating them. CDR3 region: CASKLLPRATTYQETQYF. DNA for the CDR3: TGTGCCAGCAAACTACTACCTCGGGCCACGACCTACCAAGAGACCCAGTACTTC.

The V gene is TRBV10-3, the J gene TRBJ1-2; TRBD1 agrees at 7 bases. The CDR3 loop spans 16 amino acids. V dropped 1 base and J dropped 2; count of bases not matched to a gene: 7. Germline V lookup: CDR1 ENHRY, CDR2 SYGVKD. The CDR3 loop is CAISELRTGDNYGYTF. In DNA, the CDR3 is TGTGCCATCAGTGAGTTGCGGACAGGCGACAACTATGGCTACACCTTC.